This T cell receptor beta chain emerged from a study of T cells after posttransplantation cyclophosphamide (dated by TCRdb to the mid-2010s). Describing the broader study: T cell repertoire reconstitution was tracked by TRB sequencing after myeloablative bone marrow transplantation in which posttransplantation cyclophosphamide was used as GVHD prophylaxis. Antigen receptor sequencing covered samples from 30 to 45 PTCy-treated patients and 16 of their related bone marrow donors. TRB sequencing was performed on blood from all 34 PTCy patients with 1-year posttransplant specimens. TRB sequencing was also done on up to about 3 additional blood samples from 2 to 5.2 years after transplant in 3 patients, and on pretransplant blood from several patients. Because TRA and TRB clonality correlated tightly in under ten samples, the subsequent TCR analyses were limited to TRB only. Public TRB sequences were searched against a database of over 3,600 sequences associated with responses to pathogens, tumor antigens, self-antigens and alloantigens.

What the treatment or condition label conveys for this sample: high-dose cyclophosphamide on days +3 and +4 as single-agent GVHD prophylaxis. Busulfan and fludarabine conditioning, a related or unrelated marrow graft, and cyclophosphamide on days +3 and +4 were given to PTCy patients. The PTCy-treated patients were enrolled in a prospective multi-institutional clinical trial. Peripheral blood and bone marrow mononuclear cells were isolated by Ficoll-Hypaque density centrifugation and were cryopreserved. CD4+ and CD8+ T cells, including naive and memory subsets, were sorted by FACS on a FACSAria II. V was cut back by 2 bases and J by 7 bases, leaving a gap of 17 bases between them. The CDR3 holds 15 amino acids from the cysteine to the phenylalanine. Of all the DNA, just the CDR3 is kept, 45 bases in frame from base 1. CDR1 and CDR2 are read off the germline V gene as KGHSH and LQKENI. Remarks on this clone: It has no known antigen specificity. Qualities for individual bases were not recorded, and no much larger clone is one base off.

The paper's findings and limits, for the study overall: Across around 48 patients, recipient CMV seropositivity and CMV reactivation were highly associated with TRB clonality; PTCy diversity was similar to CNI/methotrexate controls. The TRB repertoires of T cells infiltrating skin or GI tract showed only limited overlap with the TRB repertoires of T cells in blood. Donor-recipient similarity was low at 1-2 months but rose over the first year, and later blood repertoires were often dominated by donor CD8+ memory clones.

Genomic DNA was the input for TRB sequencing, which was run either with the immunoSEQ assay at survey resolution or with the hsTCRB kit. The paper's processing steps were these. Initial read processing used immunoSEQ software, and repertoire analyses used the LymphoSeq R package. Clonality was computed as 1 minus normalized Shannon entropy, and a Gini coefficient was also calculated for each TRB dataset. To infer phenotypes in unsorted samples, TRB sequences from sorted subsets of the recipient or donor were mapped onto unsorted samples from the same recipient. Not all clones reach the TCRdb copy of this immuneACCESS table, which keeps in-frame sequences only. Checked studies attribute under half of the gap to unresolved V genes and leave the rest unexplained. Clone size and the V and J calls come from that table; the DNA yielded D and trimming. The sample includes around 17,000 clones, with 92% observed a single time. Of the sample, more than 0.45% falls within the top ten clones.

The receptor was derived from a male patient aged 60-70 years who received an allogeneic stem cell transplant from a related donor and was CMV-positive. After a transplant, the graft donor may have provided part of the T cells. The chain uses TRBV18 and TRBJ2-5; no D gene is confidently identified. The sequencing here drew on CD4+ T cells sorted from blood, taken after allogeneic stem cell transplant with posttransplant cyclophosphamide. The DNA is TGTGCCAGCTCACCAAATCGCGGCCCTGAAGGGACCCAGTACTTC. Translated, this is CASSPNRGPEGTQYF.